This TCR beta chain appears in the sequencing data of a study of T cells generated in artificial thymic organoids (dated by TCRdb to about 2017). General notes on the study: In some experiments, thymic T cells were further FACS-purified to deplete CD4 immature single positive or double positive precursors. The study compared the TCR alpha and beta CDR3 repertoires of CD8 single positive T cells derived from in vitro artificial thymic organoids against those of naive CD8 T cells from thymus and peripheral blood. The displayed repertoire sequencing data were described as being representative of three independent experiments. Overall study outcomes, separate from this receptor: The TCR clonotype diversity of organoid-derived CD8 single positive T cells was physiological and comparable to that of naive CD8 T cells from thymus and blood.

V gives up 4 bases and J gives up 3 bases, and the segment between their germline ends measures 14 bases. Via the germline V gene, CDR1 is SGDLS and CDR2 YYNGEE. Spanning cysteine to phenylalanine, the CDR3 consists of 14 amino acids. Of all the DNA, just the CDR3 is kept, 42 bases in frame from base 1. Primary CD8+ T cells were enriched by magnetic beads using the Miltenyi CD8+ T cell Isolation Kit. Before RNA extraction, CD3+TCRalphabeta+CD8 single positive T cells from both organoids and thymus were sorted by FACS. Total RNA was purified from around 40,000 to 200,000 sorted cells per sample with the RNeasy Micro kit, and quality checked on an Agilent RNA 6000 Nano chip. Thymic fragments were dissected, disrupted by pipetting and filtered through a 70 um strainer so that thymocytes were released. This clonotype is considered medium-sized (0.01 to 0.1%). Its target antigen remains unknown. No per-base quality is available; no much larger clone lies one base away.

TCRalpha and TCRbeta libraries were amplified separately by semi-nested PCR with Advantage 2 and reverse primers in the TRAC or TRBC constant regions. Between roughly 3.5 and 500 ng of total RNA was used as input for first-strand cDNA synthesis. TCR cDNA libraries were generated by 5'-RACE using the SMARTer PCR cDNA Synthesis kit, with a poly-dT primer employed for first-strand synthesis. Sample-specific 5-nucleotide barcodes were carried by the semi-nested constant-region reverse primers, and the resulting products were cleaned using the Zymo DNA Clean and Concentrator-5 kit. Pools of up to ten barcoded samples were ligated to Illumina adaptors and sequenced on an Illumina MiSeq as 2 x 150 bp paired-end reads. The source study handled its data this way. Demultiplexed reads were aligned using BLAT against a custom library containing all human TRAV, TRAJ, TRBV, TRBD and TRBJ combinations from IMGT. The best BLAT hits were picked using pslCDnaFilter (-maxAligns=1, -ignoreIntrons), and custom Perl scripts were used to calculate clonotype frequencies. TCRdb handled the public reads itself, with Q25 trimming in fastp and clone calling in MiXCR, and kept productive beta chains. Entries are consolidated by CDR3 protein sequence, retaining the most common genes and DNA. The authors' filters were not applied to this entry. This sample has under 2,500 distinct CDR3 sequences in its table, and about 11% of those were observed once. 2.5% to 3% of the sample goes to the ten largest clones.

This chain is built from TRBV9 and TRBJ2-7, and perhaps TRBD1 as D gene, on 6 matching bases. Material: naive CD8+ T cells from the thymus. The sample's cell subset or site label, in plain terms: CD3+TCRalphabeta+CD8SP T cells; for blood, CD45RO-CCR7+ naive CD8+ T cells. The TCR originated in a human donor who gave cord blood stem cells for thymic organoid culture, a cardiac surgery patient who gave postnatal thymus, or a blood donor (not recorded which). The CDR3 region: CASSPRDTYYEQYF. In nucleotides, the sequence is TGTGCCAGCAGCCCTAGGGACACCTACTACGAGCAGTACTTC. Extended through the reference TRBV9 and TRBJ2-7 proteins, this CDR3 yields the full variable domain: DSGVTQTPKHLITATGQRVTLRCSPRSGDLSVYWYQQSLDQGLQFLIQYYNGEERAKGNILERFSAQQFPDLHSELNLSSLELGDSALYFCASSPRDTYYEQYFGPGTRLTVT.